The 20 T cell receptor beta chains listed next were all sequenced from one sample in a study of human thymus T cells. Assay used: immunoSEQ multiplex PCR; TCRdb lists only in-frame clones, some missing. The table includes around 45,000 clones, 85% to 95% detected once. The sequencing sample was made of blood. Receptors originate from a girl in the first two years of life with a congenital heart defect but otherwise immunologically healthy.

The chain uses TRBV5-5 and TRBJ2-5; 7 bases match TRBD2. The CDR3 loop spans 16 amino acids. With 3 bases clipped from V and 4 bases from J, the junction kept 12 bases outside the gene matches. CDR1 is SGHKS and CDR2 is YYEKEE in the germline V gene (reference sequence). In DNA form, the CDR3 reads TGTGCCAGCAGCTCGGGGGGACTACCCCCTAGAGAGACCCAGTACTTC. It translates to CASSSGGLPPRETQYF.

This rearrangement joins TRBV29-1 to TRBJ1-2; D is ambiguous. The CDR3 contains 8 residues. CDR1 is SQVTM, CDR2 ANQGSEA, per germline. Trimming removed 5 bases at V and 14 bases at J, with 9 bases between. In DNA, the CDR3 is TGCAGCGTTCCGCCCATTACCTTC. Protein: CSVPPITF.

This chain's CDR3 is CASRPTEGDTQYF. The DNA of the CDR3 is TGTGCCAGTAGACCCACGGAAGGGGATACGCAGTATTTT. The chain carries TRBV19 and TRBJ2-3, with unresolved D. V lost 6 bases to trimming and J lost 6 bases, with 13 bases between them. Per germline, CDR1 LNHDA and CDR2 SQIVND (reference sequence). The CDR3 covers 13 residues.

This clone was picked up one time. The V gene is TRBV5-1, the J gene TRBJ2-7, with D possibly being TRBD1 (6 bases). This CDR3 is built from 12 residues. Per germline, CDR1 SGHRS and CDR2 YFSETQ. V was trimmed by 2 bases and J by 9 bases, leaving 12 bases between them. DNA of the CDR3: TGCGCCAGCAGCTTTGGGGGCTTATGGCAGTACTTC. It yields the protein CASSFGGLWQYF.

The gene calls are TRBV6-5 and TRBJ2-1; a possible D gene is TRBD2 (7 bases). CDR1 is MNHEY and CDR2 is SVGAGI in the germline V gene. This CDR3 spans 14 amino acids. The ends were cut back, 7 bases at V and 3 bases at J, with 13 bases in the middle. The CDR3 protein is CASTRGGFYNEQFF. The CDR3 bases are TGTGCCAGCACGAGGGGGGGGTTCTACAATGAGCAGTTCTTC.

The V call is TRBV28, the J call TRBJ1-1; a weak D match, TRBD1 (5 bases). Germline values: CDR1 MDHEN, CDR2 SYDVKM. The CDR3 covers 15 residues. V lost 1 base to trimming and J lost 0 bases, with 9 bases between them. CDR3 nucleotide sequence: TGTGCCAGCAGTTTATACGGGGGACTGAACACTGAAGCTTTCTTT. As protein: CASSLYGGLNTEAFF.

A single count supports this clone. The J gene is TRBJ1-6, the V gene TRBV27; 9 bases fit TRBD1. Per germline, CDR1 MNHEY and CDR2 SMNVEV (reference sequence). This CDR3 has 14 amino acids. J was trimmed by 6 bases and V by 4 bases; bases with no gene match: 1. CDR3 DNA: TGTGCCAGCAGTTGGGACAGGGCTAATTCACCCCTCCACTTT. This sequence encodes CASSWDRANSPLHF.

The chain couples TRBV7-2 to TRBJ2-7; 10 bases fit TRBD2. The length of the CDR3 is 15 residues. Trimming removed 4 bases from V and 4 bases from J; junction bases left unmatched: 7. Germline V lookup: CDR1 SGHTA, CDR2 FQGNSA. DNA of the CDR3: TGTGCCAGCAGCTCTCTAGCGGGAGCGGCTTACGAGCAGTACTTC. Residues: CASSSLAGAAYEQYF.

The gene calls are TRBV6-5 and TRBJ2-3; tentative D call: TRBD2 (7 bases). V lost 2 bases and J 4 bases, leaving 10 bases between the germline ends. The CDR3 loop spans 14 amino acids. From germline, CDR1 is MNHEY and CDR2 SVGAGI. In nucleotides, the CDR3 is TGTGCCAGCAGTTACGGAGGGGGGGCAGATACGCAGTATTTT. It encodes CASSYGGGADTQYF.

This chain links TRBV6-1 with TRBJ1-1; D is perhaps TRBD1 (5 bases). Trimming removed 7 bases at V and 2 bases at J, with 14 bases between. The V gene's germline CDR1 is MNHNS and CDR2 SASEGT. This CDR3 is 14 amino acids long. DNA for the CDR3: TGTGCCAGCAATCCCCCAGGGAGTAACACTGAAGCTTTCTTT. It is translated as CASNPPGSNTEAFF.

V gene TRBV28 combines with J gene TRBJ1-5, with 9 bases matching TRBD1. This CDR3 region has 13 residues. V lost 7 bases, J lost 4 bases, and 2 bases stayed unmatched. Germline-derived CDR1 and CDR2 are MDHEN and SYDVKM. CDR3 DNA: TGTGCCAGCACACAGGGGGCGAATCAGCCCCAGCATTTT. Its protein is CASTQGANQPQHF.

V usage is TRBV27 and J usage is TRBJ1-5, with D possibly TRBD1 on 6 matching bases. The CDR3 sequence is 20 residues long. Trimming removed 2 bases from V and 3 bases from J, with 26 bases in between. Germline CDR1 is MNHEY and CDR2 is SMNVEV (reference sequence). CDR3 in DNA: TGTGCCAGCAGTTTAAGGGCCCCAAGAGGACAGTCGATTAACAATCAGCCCCAGCATTTT. Translated, it gives CASSLRAPRGQSINNQPQHF.

The chain employs TRBV5-6 and TRBJ1-1; no reliable D call. Per germline, CDR1 SGHDT and CDR2 YYEEEE. The ends were cut back, 0 bases at V and 6 bases at J, with 18 bases in the middle. There are 16 residues in the CDR3. CDR3 nucleotide sequence: TGTGCCAGCAGCTTGGTGCGGGTACGGTCTGGGGCTGAAGCTTTCTTT. The encoded protein is CASSLVRVRSGAEAFF.

The genes are TRBV2 and TRBJ2-1; D ambiguous. Trimming cost V 3 bases and J 6 bases, with 6 bases left between them. The CDR3 contains 12 residues. Germline CDR1 SNHLY, CDR2 FYNNEI. The CDR3 sequence is CASSDMVNEQFF. CDR3 nucleotides: TGTGCCAGCAGTGATATGGTCAATGAGCAGTTCTTC.

The CDR3 protein is CASSVENGRSTDTQYF. CDR3 coding DNA: TGTGCCAGCAGCGTAGAGAACGGGAGAAGCACAGATACGCAGTATTTT. The chain couples TRBV9 to TRBJ2-3; D might be TRBD2 (6 bases). Trimming took 0 bases from V and 0 from J, leaving 11 bases between them. Germline-derived CDR1 and CDR2 are SGDLS and YYNGEE. The CDR3 is 16 residues long. The full variable domain, its missing parts supplied by reference TRBV9 and TRBJ2-3, is DSGVTQTPKHLITATGQRVTLRCSPRSGDLSVYWYQQSLDQGLQFLIQYYNGEERAKGNILERFSAQQFPDLHSELNLSSLELGDSALYFCASSVENGRSTDTQYFGPGTRLTVL.

The chain employs TRBV10-3 and TRBJ2-1; D gene unclear. The CDR3 has 17 amino acids. Looked up from germline, CDR1 is ENHRY and CDR2 is SYGVKD. V was clipped by 2 bases and J by 0 bases, with 14 bases between them. The CDR3 region has the DNA TGTGCCATCAGTGAGCAGGCCGGGTCGAGCTCCTACAATGAGCAGTTCTTC. It encodes CAISEQAGSSSYNEQFF.

This clone was observed a few times. The gene calls are TRBV19 and TRBJ2-1; 9 bases line up with TRBD2. V was clipped by 1 base and J by 7 bases; unmatched bases: 5. The V gene's germline CDR1 is LNHDA and CDR2 SQIVND (reference sequence). There are 15 residues in the CDR3. The DNA for the CDR3 is TGTGCCAGTAGTATAGGTAGCGGGAGTTCGAATGAGCAGTTCTTC. As protein: CASSIGSGSSNEQFF.

The J gene is TRBJ2-7, the V gene TRBV2, with 10 nucleotides matching TRBD2. This CDR3 contains 18 residues. The germline CDR1 and CDR2 sequences are SNHLY and FYNNEI. With V trimmed by 3 bases and J by 2 bases, 13 bases remained unmatched. In DNA, the CDR3 is TGTGCCAGCAGTGAGGTCGAACTAGCGGGACCCCCCACCTACGAGCAGTACTTC. Its translation is CASSEVELAGPPTYEQYF.

V is TRBV5-6 and J is TRBJ1-2; D might be TRBD1 (5 bases). This CDR3 is built from 14 residues. Germline V lookup: CDR1 SGHDT, CDR2 YYEEEE. The V and J ends lost 3 bases and 5 bases respectively, with 14 bases between them. CDR3 sequence reads: CASSWGRSGYGYTF. The CDR3 DNA reads as TGTGCCAGCAGCTGGGGACGGAGCGGGTATGGCTACACCTTC.

V is TRBV4-1 and J is TRBJ2-3; D not resolved. There are 14 residues in the CDR3. CDR1 and CDR2 from the germline V gene are MGHRA and YSYEKL. V was clipped by 0 bases and J by 2 bases, with 6 bases between them. CDR3 DNA: TGCGCCAGCAGCCAAGATGGGGACACAGATACGCAGTATTTT. This encodes CASSQDGDTDTQYF.